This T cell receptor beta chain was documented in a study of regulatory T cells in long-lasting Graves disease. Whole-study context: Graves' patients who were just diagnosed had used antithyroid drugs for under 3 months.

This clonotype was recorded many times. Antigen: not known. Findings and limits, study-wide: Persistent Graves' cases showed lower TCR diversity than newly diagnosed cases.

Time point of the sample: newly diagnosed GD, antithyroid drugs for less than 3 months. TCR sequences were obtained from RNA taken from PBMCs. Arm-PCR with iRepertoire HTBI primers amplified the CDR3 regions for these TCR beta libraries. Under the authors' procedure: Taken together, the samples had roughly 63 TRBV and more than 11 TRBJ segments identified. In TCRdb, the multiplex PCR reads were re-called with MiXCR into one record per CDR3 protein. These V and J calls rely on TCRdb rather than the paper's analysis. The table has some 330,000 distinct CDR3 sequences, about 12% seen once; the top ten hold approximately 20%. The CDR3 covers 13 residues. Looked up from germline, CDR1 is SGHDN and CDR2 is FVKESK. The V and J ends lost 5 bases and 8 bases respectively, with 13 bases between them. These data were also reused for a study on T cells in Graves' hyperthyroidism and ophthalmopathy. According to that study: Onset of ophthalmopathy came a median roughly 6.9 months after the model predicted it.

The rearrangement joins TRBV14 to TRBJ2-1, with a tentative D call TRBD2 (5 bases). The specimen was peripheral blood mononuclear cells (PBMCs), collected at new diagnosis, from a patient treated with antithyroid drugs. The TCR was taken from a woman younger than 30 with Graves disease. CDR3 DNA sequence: TGTGCCAGCAGCTCTCCGGGGTCGCATGAGCAGTTCTTC. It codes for CASSSPGSHEQFF. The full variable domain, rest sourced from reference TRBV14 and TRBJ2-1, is EAGVTQFPSHSVIEKGQTVTLRCDPISGHDNLYWYRRVMGKEIKFLLHFVKESKQDESGMPNNRFLAERTGGTYSTLKVQPAELEDSGVYFCASSSPGSHEQFFGPGTRLTVL.